The TCR beta chain under discussion was sequenced for a study of blood T cell repertoires in COVID-19. Study in general: The study drew acute and convalescent COVID-19 samples from the United States, Italy and Spain. The analysed material was cDNA or gDNA that came from T cells, B-cell-depleted T cells, or PBMCs.

In the original processing: Researchers report that nucleated cell counts were estimated from reference gene primer amplification. Data came from immunoSEQ multiplex PCR; TCRdb stores just in-frame clones and leaves some out. V and J calls and clone size are as listed in that table; D and trimming were resolved from the DNA. The sample lists some 130,000 clones, roughly 86% occurring once. Patients in Seattle were enrolled during active infection, then followed longitudinally. Note on this clone: Within the sample, other DNA sequences also encode this same CDR3.

V lost 2 bases, J lost 3 bases, and 2 bases lay in between. The CDR3 runs 11 residues. Per the germline V gene, CDR1 is LGHDT and CDR2 is YNNKEL (reference sequence). Sequenced material: peripheral blood. The chain carries TRBV3-1 (or the pseudogene TRBV3-2) and TRBJ2-7, with D unresolved. The sequence came from a woman aged 70 to 79 with COVID-19, enrolled during active disease. The CDR3 loop is CASSQYYEQYF. The CDR3 DNA reads as TGTGCCAGCAGCCAATACTACGAGCAGTACTTC.